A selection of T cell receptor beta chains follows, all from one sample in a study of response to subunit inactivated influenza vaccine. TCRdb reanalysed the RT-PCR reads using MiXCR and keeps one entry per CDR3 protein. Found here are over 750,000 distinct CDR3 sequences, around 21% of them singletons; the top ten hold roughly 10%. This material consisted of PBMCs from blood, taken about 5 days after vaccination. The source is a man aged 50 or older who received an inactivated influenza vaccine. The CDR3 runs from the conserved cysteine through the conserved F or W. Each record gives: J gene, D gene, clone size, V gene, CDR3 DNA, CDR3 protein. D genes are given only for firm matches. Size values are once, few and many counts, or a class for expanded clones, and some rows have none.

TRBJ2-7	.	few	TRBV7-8	TGTGCCAGCAGCTTAGTGACTCACTCCTACGAGCAGTACTTC	CASSLVTHSYEQYF
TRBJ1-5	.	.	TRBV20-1	TGCAGTGCTAACACTATGCAGGGATCCCAGCCCCAGCATTTT	CSANTMQGSQPQHF
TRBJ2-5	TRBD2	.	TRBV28	TGTGCCAGCAAACCTAGCGGGAGGCCCCAAGAGACCCAGTACTTC	CASKPSGRPQETQYF
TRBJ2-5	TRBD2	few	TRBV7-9	TGTGCCAGCAGCCGTGAGCGGGAGCCGGAGACCCAGTACTTC	CASSREREPETQYF
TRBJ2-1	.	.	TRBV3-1	TGTGCCAGCAGCCAAGTAACGGCTCAGTACAATGAGCAGTTCTTC	CASSQVTAQYNEQFF
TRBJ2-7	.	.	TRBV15	TGTGCCACCAGCAGAGGAACTGGACCCTACGAGCAGTACTTC	CATSRGTGPYEQYF
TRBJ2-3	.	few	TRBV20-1	TGCAGTGCTAGAGATGGGGGGGGCCGGGCTAGCACAGATACGCAGTATTTT	CSARDGGGRASTDTQYF
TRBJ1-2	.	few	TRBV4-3	TGCGCCAGCAGCCAAGATTTGTCCGGTGGCTACACCTTC	CASSQDLSGGYTF
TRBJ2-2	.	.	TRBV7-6	TGTGCCAGCAGCTGGGGGACAACCTACACCGGGGAGCTGTTTTTT	CASSWGTTYTGELFF
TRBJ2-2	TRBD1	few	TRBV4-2	TGTGCCAGCAGCCCTTGGACAGGGATCGACACCGGGGAGCTGTTTTTT	CASSPWTGIDTGELFF
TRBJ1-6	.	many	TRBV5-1	TGCGCCAGCAGCTTAGGGGCCGGAAGTAGTTCACCCCTCCACTTT	CASSLGAGSSSPLHF
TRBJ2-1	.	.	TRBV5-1	TGCGCCAGCAGCTTGGAGCAGGTTTCCTACAATGAGCAGTTCTTC	CASSLEQVSYNEQFF
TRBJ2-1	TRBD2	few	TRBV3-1	TGTGCCAGCAGCGATGGACTAGCGGTTGAGCAGTTCTTC	CASSDGLAVEQFF
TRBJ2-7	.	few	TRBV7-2	TGTGCCAGCAGCCCCGCCGGGGTTGGTGGCGAGCAGTACTTC	CASSPAGVGGEQYF
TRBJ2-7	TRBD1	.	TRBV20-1	TGCAGTGCGACGACAGGGCCACTTGGAGCCTACGAGCAGTACTTC	CSATTGPLGAYEQYF
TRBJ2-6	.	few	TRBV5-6	TGTGCCAGCAGCTCCGCCCGAGCGCCTGGGGCCAACGTCCTGACTTTC	CASSSARAPGANVLTF
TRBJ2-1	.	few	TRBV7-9	TGTGCCAGCAGCTTAGTTCTAGGAGCCTACAATGAGCAGTTCTTC	CASSLVLGAYNEQFF
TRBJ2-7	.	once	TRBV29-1	TGCAGCGTTCCGGGGGCAGCCGAGCAGTACTTC	CSVPGAAEQYF
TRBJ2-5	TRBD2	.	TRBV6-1	TGTGCCAGCAGTGCCCACGGGGGGGGCCTCGGCCAAGAGACCCAGTACTTC	CASSAHGGGLGQETQYF
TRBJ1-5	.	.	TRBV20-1	TGCAGTGCTAAACAAACATTCAATCAGCCCCAGCATTTT	CSAKQTFNQPQHF
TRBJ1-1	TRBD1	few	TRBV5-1	TGCGCCAGCAGCTGGGGACAGGGAACTGAAGCTTTCTTT	CASSWGQGTEAFF
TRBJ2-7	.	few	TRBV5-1	TGCGCCAGCAAGCTCGGGCGAGCGCCATCCTACGAGCAGTACTTC	CASKLGRAPSYEQYF
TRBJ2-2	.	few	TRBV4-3	TGCGCCAGCAGCCAAGCCTCAGGGGCGAACACCGGGGAGCTGTTTTTT	CASSQASGANTGELFF
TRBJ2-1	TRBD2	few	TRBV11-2	TGTGCCAGCAGCTTAGTTGGCGGGGGGACCCTCTCCTACAATGAGCAGTTCTTC	CASSLVGGGTLSYNEQFF
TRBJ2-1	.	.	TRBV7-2	TGTGCCAGCAGCTTATCCCCCCGTGGGGATGAGCAGTTCTTC	CASSLSPRGDEQFF
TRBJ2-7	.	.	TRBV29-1	TGCAGCGTTGAAGGTTATAGGGCGGGGAACGAGCAGTACTTC	CSVEGYRAGNEQYF
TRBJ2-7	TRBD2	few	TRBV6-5	TGTGCCAGCAGTTACTCCCTTCCTAGCGGGAGGGGCCACGAGCAGTACTTC	CASSYSLPSGRGHEQYF
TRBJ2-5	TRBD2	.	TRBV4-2	TGTGCCAGCAGCCCCGAATCGACTAGCCGAGAGACCCAGTACTTC	CASSPESTSRETQYF
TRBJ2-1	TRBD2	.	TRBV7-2	TGTGCCAGCAGCCCTAACCAGCGGGGGTCCTACAATGAGCAGTTCTTC	CASSPNQRGSYNEQFF
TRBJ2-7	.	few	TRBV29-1	TGCAGCGCGAGAGCTGGGACCGCGCAATTCCAGCAGTACTTC	CSARAGTAQFQQYF
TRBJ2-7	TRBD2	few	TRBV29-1	TGCAGCGTTGCCCCGGGACTAGCGGGATCCCACGAGCAGTACTTC	CSVAPGLAGSHEQYF